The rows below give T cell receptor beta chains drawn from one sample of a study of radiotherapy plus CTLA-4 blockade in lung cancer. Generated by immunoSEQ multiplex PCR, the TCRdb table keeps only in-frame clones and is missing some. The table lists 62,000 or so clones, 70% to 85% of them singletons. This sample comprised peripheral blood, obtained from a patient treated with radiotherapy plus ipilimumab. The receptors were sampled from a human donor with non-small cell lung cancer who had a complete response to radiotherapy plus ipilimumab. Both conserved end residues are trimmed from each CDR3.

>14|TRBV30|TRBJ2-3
AWSSFGGARTDTQY
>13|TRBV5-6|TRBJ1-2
ASSLSALRRYGYT
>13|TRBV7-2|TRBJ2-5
ASSLGTGGVETQY
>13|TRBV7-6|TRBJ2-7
ASSLGVGGAGEQY
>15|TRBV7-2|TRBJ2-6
ASTPTRGAPGANVLT
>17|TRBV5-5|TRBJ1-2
ASTTLHGGQGAYRHGYT
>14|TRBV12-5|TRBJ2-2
ASGLAWGADTGELF
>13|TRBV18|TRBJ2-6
ASSPLGQGANVLT
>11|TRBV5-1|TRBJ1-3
ASSLEGGDTIY
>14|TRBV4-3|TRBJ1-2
ASSPGQGQIAWGYT
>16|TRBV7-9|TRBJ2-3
ASSLANRWGASTDTQY
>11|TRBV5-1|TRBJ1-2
ASSPTVNYGYT
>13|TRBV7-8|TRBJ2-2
ASSLTRQGSGELF
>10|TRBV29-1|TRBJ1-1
SAKTGGTEAF
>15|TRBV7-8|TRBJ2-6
ASSLGQGALGFNVLT
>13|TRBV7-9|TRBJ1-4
ASSPATGGPGKLF
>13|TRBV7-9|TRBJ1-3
ASSPGQNSGNTIY
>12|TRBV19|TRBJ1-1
ASTTRLGNTEAF
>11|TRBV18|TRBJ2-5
ASSRDVQETQY
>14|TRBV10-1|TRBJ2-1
ASSETSGGAYNEQF
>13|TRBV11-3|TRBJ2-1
ASSSAPRQNNEQF
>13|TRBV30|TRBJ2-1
AWRSGTSGGNEQF
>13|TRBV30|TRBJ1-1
AWVPGTGENTEAF
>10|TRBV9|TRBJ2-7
ASSVVGGEQY
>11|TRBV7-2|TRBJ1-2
ASSLGRIYGYT
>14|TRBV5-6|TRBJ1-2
ASSLAGQGSSYGYT
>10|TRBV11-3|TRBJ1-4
ASSGTDEKLF
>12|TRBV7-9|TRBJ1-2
ASSWGQGDYGYT